The 14 T cell receptor beta chains presented below share a single source sample, sequenced in a study of post-analysis software for immune sequencing data. Study observations and caveats: Roughly 5 TRBV segments (TRBV5-6, TRBV5-1 and TRBV20-1 among them) occurred more frequently in patients than in controls.

No antigen has been identified for these receptors. Every TCR beta cDNA library bore unique molecular identifiers. TCRdb re-called the PCR reads through MiXCR, storing one row per CDR3 protein. The sample lists almost 700,000 distinct CDR3 sequences, around 64% occurring once. The sample was blood. All receptors come from a girl aged 2-10 years with multiple sclerosis.

This clonotype appeared a few times. The V and J genes are TRBV29-1 and TRBJ2-5, with TRBD2 as a possible D gene (5 bases). The CDR3 has 15 amino acids. The V end lost 0 bases, the J end lost 2 bases, and 13 bases lay between the germline ends. The germline V gene has CDR1 SQVTM and CDR2 ANQGSEA. The CDR3: CSVEDRGTDQETQYF. CDR3 nucleotide sequence: TGCAGCGTTGAAGATCGGGGAACGGATCAAGAGACCCAGTACTTC.

In nucleotides, the CDR3 is TGCAGCGTCCTAGCGGGAGTTGATACGCAGTATTTT. As protein: CSVLAGVDTQYF. The rearrangement links TRBV29-1 to TRBJ2-3; 10 positions agree with TRBD2. With V trimmed by 6 bases and J by 6 bases, 3 bases remained unmatched. Germline-derived CDR1 and CDR2 are SQVTM and ANQGSEA. The CDR3 consists of 12 residues.

This rearrangement joins TRBV13 to TRBJ2-3; TRBD1 matches at 11 bases. V dropped 5 bases and J dropped 9; count of bases not matched to a gene: 10. The CDR3 is 15 residues long. CDR1 is PRHDT, CDR2 FYEKMQ, per germline (reference sequence). The CDR3 sequence is CASSAAGQGDRTQYF. The CDR3 DNA follows: TGTGCCAGCAGCGCCGCGGGACAGGGGGATAGGACGCAGTATTTT.

The chain joins TRBV20-1 to TRBJ2-1; no reliable D call. The V gene's germline CDR1 is DFQATT and CDR2 SNEGSKA (reference sequence). The CDR3 length is 13 residues. Trimming cost V 0 bases and J 5 bases, with 8 bases left between them. CDR3 loop: CSARDSPDNEQFF. DNA for the CDR3: TGCAGTGCTAGAGATTCGCCAGACAATGAGCAGTTCTTC.

The chain has TRBV12-3 or TRBV12-4 and TRBJ1-2, with 7 bases lining up with TRBD1. This CDR3 region has 14 residues. The junction had 10 bases not matched to a gene; V was cut back by 6 bases and J by 6 bases. The CDR3 nucleotides are TGTGCCAGCAGGATACTACAGGGGCATCATGGCTACACCTTC. It is translated as CASRILQGHHGYTF.

The rearrangement joins TRBV9 to TRBJ2-5, with D perhaps TRBD2 (6 bases). The CDR3 length is 16 residues. Germline V gives CDR1 SGDLS, CDR2 YYNGEE. V was trimmed by 0 bases and J by 5 bases, leaving 17 bases between them. The CDR3 here is CASSVEDYGLLETQYF. DNA of the CDR3: TGTGCCAGCAGCGTAGAGGACTACGGGCTTTTGGAGACCCAGTACTTC. The variable domain in full, with the rest retrieved from reference TRBV9 and TRBJ2-5, is DSGVTQTPKHLITATGQRVTLRCSPRSGDLSVYWYQQSLDQGLQFLIQYYNGEERAKGNILERFSAQQFPDLHSELNLSSLELGDSALYFCASSVEDYGLLETQYFGPGTRLLVL.

The V gene is TRBV24-1, the J gene TRBJ2-1, with D perhaps given as TRBD1 or TRBD2 (5 bases each). The CDR3 extends over 17 amino acids. From germline, CDR1 is KGHDR and CDR2 SFDVKD. V was clipped by 5 bases and J by 0 bases, with 16 bases between them. CDR3 in amino acids: CATSGDGAPNSYNEQFF. The CDR3 DNA reads TGTGCCACCAGTGGAGACGGGGCACCGAACTCCTACAATGAGCAGTTCTTC.

This clonotype was observed a few times. CDR3 amino acids: CATSTGGLRDTSKTQYF. The CDR3 DNA reads as TGTGCCACCAGCACCGGGGGCCTCCGGGACACCTCAAAGACCCAGTACTTC. The chain has TRBV15 and TRBJ2-5; D is tentatively TRBD1 or TRBD2 (6 bases each). The CDR3 contains 17 residues. Trimming shortened V by 4 bases and J by 6 bases, and 24 bases separated the two germline ends. Germline lookup yields CDR1 LNHNV and CDR2 YYDKDF (reference sequence).

This clonotype has just a few counts. The rearrangement uses TRBV28 and TRBJ2-4, with D perhaps TRBD1 (6 bases). The V and J ends lost 11 bases and 3 bases respectively, with 17 bases between them. CDR1 and CDR2 from the germline V gene are MDHEN and SYDVKM. CDR3 length: 14 amino acids. The CDR3 protein is CAGNVQGYKNIQYF. CDR3 nucleotides: TGTGCCGGCAACGTACAGGGATACAAAAACATTCAGTACTTC.

Worth noting for this clonotype: Since the CDR3 does not end with the conserved phenylalanine or tryptophan, this likely comes from a read error. V usage is TRBV6-5 and J usage is TRBJ2-5, with TRBD1 as a possible D gene (5 bases). The CDR3 is 14 amino acids. The germline CDR1 and CDR2 sequences are MNHEY and SVGAGI. V was shortened by 6 bases and J by 2 bases, with 13 bases between the two germline ends. CDR3 in DNA: TGTGCCAGCAGCCCCCTTAGGGGACAAGAGACCCAGTACTGC. Translating it yields CASSPLRGQETQYC.

The chain is built from TRBV5-8 and TRBJ2-1; 9 bases are a match to TRBD1. CDR3 length: 21 residues. V shed 5 bases and J 3 bases; nucleotides not matched to a gene: 24. Germline assignment: CDR1 SGHTS and CDR2 YDEGEE. The CDR3, as DNA: TGTGCCAGCAGTCTACCCGGGACAGGGACTTTTTGGCGGGCTAACTACAATGAGCAGTTCTTC. It is translated as CASSLPGTGTFWRANYNEQFF.

The V gene is TRBV4-3, the J gene TRBJ1-4, with TRBD1 as a possible D gene (5 bases). CDR1 and CDR2 (germline): LGHNA, YSLEER. This CDR3 spans 15 amino acids. V lost 5 bases and J lost 4, with 14 bases in between. The CDR3 bases are TGCGCCAGCAGCGGACGGGGGACTGGTAATGAAAAACTGTTTTTT. Translation: CASSGRGTGNEKLFF.

The chain is built from TRBV15 and TRBJ1-6; weak D call: TRBD1 (5 bases). The CDR3 loop spans 15 amino acids. Germline CDR1 LNHNV, CDR2 YYDKDF (reference sequence). The V gene lost 0 bases and the J gene lost 6 bases, with 9 bases spanning the gap. DNA for the CDR3: TGTGCCACCAGCAGAGAAATACAGGCTAATTCACCCCTCCACTTT. Protein: CATSREIQANSPLHF.

This clonotype was seen a few times. The chain recombines TRBV5-1 with TRBJ2-3; perhaps TRBD2 as D (5 bases). Deletions cut 7 bases from V and 10 bases from J, with 16 bases between. The CDR3 has 12 residues. Germline values: CDR1 SGHRS, CDR2 YFSETQ. The CDR3 is CASGILDEAQYF. CDR3 nucleotide sequence: TGCGCCAGCGGCATACTAGACGAAGCGCAGTATTTT.